Following are 8 T cell receptor beta chains from one sample sequenced in a study of coeliac disease. Sequencing was performed with immunoSEQ multiplex PCR; in TCRdb, only in-frame clones are kept and a portion is missing. The sample comprises about 4,300 clones, 50% to 75% of which are singletons, and approximately 16% rests with the top ten. The sample consisted of intraepithelial lymphocytes from the gut. These TCRs come from a human donor with active celiac disease.

The V call is TRBV7-2, the J call TRBJ1-5; 10 bases match TRBD1. V shed 0 bases, J shed 2 bases, and the junction held 7 bases outside the gene matches. Germline assignment: CDR1 SGHTA and CDR2 FQGNSA. The CDR3 covers 18 residues. CDR3 nucleotide sequence: TGTGCCAGCAGCTTAGCGGGACAGGGGCTTATCCGCAATCAGCCCCAGCATTTT. This gives the protein CASSLAGQGLIRNQPQHF. Supplemented by reference TRBV7-2 and TRBJ1-5, the full variable domain reads GAGVSQSPSNKVTEKGKDVELRCDPISGHTALYWYRQSLGQGLEFLIYFQGNSAPDKSGLPSDRFSAERTGGSVSTLTIQRTQQEDSAVYLCASSLAGQGLIRNQPQHFGDGTRLSIL.

This chain uses TRBV7-4 with TRBJ2-7; 12 bases align to TRBD2. CDR1 is SGHVT and CDR2 is SQSDAQ in the germline V gene. The junction had 10 bases not matched to a gene; V was cut back by 5 bases and J by 5 bases. The CDR3 sequence is 16 residues long. For the CDR3, the DNA is TGTGCCAGCAGCGCAGACCTAGCGGGAGGGCCCCACGAGCAGTACTTC. Protein product: CASSADLAGGPHEQYF.

This chain uses TRBV9 with TRBJ2-1; 11 bases agree with TRBD1. Germline values: CDR1 SGDLS, CDR2 YYNGEE. After removal of 3 bases from V and 7 bases from J, the junction contained 3 bases not matched to a gene. The CDR3 length is 14 residues. The CDR3 nucleotides read TGTGCCAGCAGCGACGGACAGGGGGCAAATGAGCAGTTCTTC. Protein: CASSDGQGANEQFF.

The chain is built from TRBV9 and TRBJ2-2; 9 bases are a match to TRBD1. The CDR3 runs 14 residues. Per germline, CDR1 SGDLS and CDR2 YYNGEE. Trimming cost V 4 bases and J 6 bases; bases outside gene matches: 4. The CDR3 here is CASSPRQGAGELFF. CDR3 nucleotide sequence: TGTGCCAGCAGCCCTCGACAGGGGGCCGGGGAGCTGTTTTTT. Filled out from reference TRBV9 and TRBJ2-2, the complete variable domain reads DSGVTQTPKHLITATGQRVTLRCSPRSGDLSVYWYQQSLDQGLQFLIQYYNGEERAKGNILERFSAQQFPDLHSELNLSSLELGDSALYFCASSPRQGAGELFFGEGSRLTVL.

The table lists this clone with a few counts. CDR3: CASGGPRDSYNEQFF. DNA of the CDR3: TGTGCCAGTGGGGGCCCCCGGGACAGCTACAATGAGCAGTTCTTC. The chain combines TRBV19 with TRBJ2-1; TRBD1 matches at 7 bases. CDR3 length: 15 residues. Germline CDR1 and CDR2: LNHDA and SQIVND (reference sequence). V lost 8 bases and J lost 3; bases outside the gene matches: 10.

The chain links TRBV21-1 to TRBJ1-4; the table calls TRBD1, which could not be checked here. TRBV21-1 is reported as a pseudogene. The CDR3 is 20 residues long. The CDR3 DNA reads TGTGCCAGCAGCAAGGCCAACCGGGACAGGGGGCGTAGGAAGGGAAGAAAACTGTTTTTT. Protein: CASSKANRDRGRRKGRKLFF.

The genes are TRBV6-1 and TRBJ1-1; D is possibly TRBD1 (5 bases). This CDR3 spans 14 amino acids. Trimming removed 4 bases at V and 0 bases at J, with 9 bases between. Germline assignment: CDR1 MNHNS and CDR2 SASEGT. Here the CDR3 reads CASSADRMNTEAFF. In DNA form, the CDR3 reads TGTGCCAGCAGTGCAGACAGAATGAACACTGAAGCTTTCTTT.

This clone has more than one count but fewer than ten. The gene calls are TRBV11-2 and TRBJ1-5; the D gene is possibly TRBD1 (5 bases). The CDR3 loop spans 14 amino acids. Per germline, CDR1 SGHAT and CDR2 FQNNGV. Trimming pared 1 base from V and 10 bases from J, leaving 14 bases between. CDR3 in DNA: TGTGCCAGCAGCTTAGCCGGACACGCTGATCCCCAGCATTTT. Its translation is CASSLAGHADPQHF.